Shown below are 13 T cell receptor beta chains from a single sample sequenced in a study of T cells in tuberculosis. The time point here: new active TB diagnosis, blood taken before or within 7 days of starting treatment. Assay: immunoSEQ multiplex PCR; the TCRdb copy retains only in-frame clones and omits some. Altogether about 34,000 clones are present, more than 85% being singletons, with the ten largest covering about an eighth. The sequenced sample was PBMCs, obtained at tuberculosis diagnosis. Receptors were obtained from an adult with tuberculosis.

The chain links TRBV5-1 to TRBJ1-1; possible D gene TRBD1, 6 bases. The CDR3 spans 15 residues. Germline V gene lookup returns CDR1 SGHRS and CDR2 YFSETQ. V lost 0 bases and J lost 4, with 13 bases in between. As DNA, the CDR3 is TGCGCCAGCAGCTTGGGAGCAGGGGCGGGCACTGAAGCTTTCTTT. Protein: CASSLGAGAGTEAFF.

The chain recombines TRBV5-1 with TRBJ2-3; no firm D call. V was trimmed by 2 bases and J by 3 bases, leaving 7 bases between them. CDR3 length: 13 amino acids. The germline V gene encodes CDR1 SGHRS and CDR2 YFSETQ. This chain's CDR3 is CASSFTGTDTQYF. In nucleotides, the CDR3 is TGCGCCAGCAGCTTTACCGGGACAGATACGCAGTATTTT. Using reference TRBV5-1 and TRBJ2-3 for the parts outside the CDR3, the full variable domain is KAGVTQTPRYLIKTRGQQVTLSCSPISGHRSVSWYQQTPGQGLQFLFEYFSETQRNKGNFPGRFSGRQFSNSRSEMNVSTLELGDSALYLCASSFTGTDTQYFGPGTRLTVL.

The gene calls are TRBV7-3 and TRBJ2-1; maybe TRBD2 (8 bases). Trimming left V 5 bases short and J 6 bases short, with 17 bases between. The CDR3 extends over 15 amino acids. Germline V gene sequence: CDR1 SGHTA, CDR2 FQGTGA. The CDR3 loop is CASSQGVAGLNEQFF. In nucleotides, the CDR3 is TGTGCCAGCAGCCAGGGGGTAGCGGGGCTCAATGAGCAGTTCTTC.

Here the CDR3 reads CAWSVWGLAESYEQYF. CDR3 coding DNA: TGTGCCTGGAGTGTATGGGGACTAGCGGAGTCCTACGAGCAGTACTTC. The chain recombines TRBV30 with TRBJ2-7, with 11 bases matching TRBD2. Germline V lookup: CDR1 GTSNPN, CDR2 SVGIG (reference sequence). The CDR3 is 16 residues long. The ends lost 0 bases at V and 1 base at J; junction bases unmatched: 5.

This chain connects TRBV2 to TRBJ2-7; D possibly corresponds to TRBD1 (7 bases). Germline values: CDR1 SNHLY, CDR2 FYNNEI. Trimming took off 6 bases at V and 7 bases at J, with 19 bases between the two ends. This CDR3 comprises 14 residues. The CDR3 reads CASSTQGGGLEQYF. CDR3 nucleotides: TGTGCCAGCAGCACCCAGGGGGGCGGCCTTGAGCAGTACTTC.

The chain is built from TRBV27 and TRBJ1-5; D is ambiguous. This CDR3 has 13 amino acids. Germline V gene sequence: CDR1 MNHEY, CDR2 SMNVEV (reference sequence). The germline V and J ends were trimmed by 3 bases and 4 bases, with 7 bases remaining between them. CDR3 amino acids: CASSFGQNQPQHF. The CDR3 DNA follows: TGTGCCAGCAGTTTTGGCCAGAATCAGCCCCAGCATTTT.

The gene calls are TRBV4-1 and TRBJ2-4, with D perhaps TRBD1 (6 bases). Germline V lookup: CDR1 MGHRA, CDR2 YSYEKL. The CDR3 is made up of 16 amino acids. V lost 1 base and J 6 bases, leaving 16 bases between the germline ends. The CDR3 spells CASSQGSGQGRNIQYF. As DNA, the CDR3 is TGCGCCAGCAGCCAAGGGTCCGGGCAGGGGAGAAACATTCAGTACTTC.

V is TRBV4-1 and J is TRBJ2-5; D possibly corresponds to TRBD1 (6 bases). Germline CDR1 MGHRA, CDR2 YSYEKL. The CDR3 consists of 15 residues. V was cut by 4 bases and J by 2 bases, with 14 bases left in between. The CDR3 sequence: CASSLSEGVQETQYF. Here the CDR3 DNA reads TGCGCCAGCAGCCTCTCCGAGGGGGTACAAGAGACCCAGTACTTC.

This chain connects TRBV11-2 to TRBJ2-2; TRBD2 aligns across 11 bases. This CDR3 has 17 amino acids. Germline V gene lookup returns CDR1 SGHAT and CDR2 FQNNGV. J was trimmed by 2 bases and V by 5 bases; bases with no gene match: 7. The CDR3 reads CASSPRLAGPNTGELFF. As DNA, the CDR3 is TGTGCCAGCAGCCCCCGACTAGCGGGGCCCAACACCGGGGAGCTGTTTTTT.

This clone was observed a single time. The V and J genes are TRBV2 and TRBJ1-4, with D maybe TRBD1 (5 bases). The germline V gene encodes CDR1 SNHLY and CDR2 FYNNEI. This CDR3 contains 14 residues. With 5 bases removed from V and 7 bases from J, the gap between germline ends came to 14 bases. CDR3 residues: CASSTSGSGEKLFF. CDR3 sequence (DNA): TGTGCCAGCAGTACCTCAGGGTCAGGTGAAAAACTGTTTTTT.

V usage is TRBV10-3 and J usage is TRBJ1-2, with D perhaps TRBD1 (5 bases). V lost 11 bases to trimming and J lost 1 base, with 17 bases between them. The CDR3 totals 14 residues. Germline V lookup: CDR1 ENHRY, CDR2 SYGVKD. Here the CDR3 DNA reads TGTGCCTCTGCCACGGAGGGACTTAACTATGGCTACACCTTC. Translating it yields CASATEGLNYGYTF.

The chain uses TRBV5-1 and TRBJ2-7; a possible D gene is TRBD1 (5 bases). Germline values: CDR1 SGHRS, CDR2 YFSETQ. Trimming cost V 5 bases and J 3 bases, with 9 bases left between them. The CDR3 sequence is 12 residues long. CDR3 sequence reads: CASRGESYEQYF. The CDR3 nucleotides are TGCGCCAGCAGAGGGGAAAGCTACGAGCAGTACTTC.

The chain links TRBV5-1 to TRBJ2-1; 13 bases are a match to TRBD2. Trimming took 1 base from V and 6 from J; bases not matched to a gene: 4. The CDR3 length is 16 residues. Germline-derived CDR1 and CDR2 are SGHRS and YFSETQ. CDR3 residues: CASSLMTSGGSNEQFF. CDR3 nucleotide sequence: TGCGCCAGCAGCTTGATGACTAGCGGGGGGTCCAATGAGCAGTTCTTC.